Listed here are 15 T cell receptor beta chains from one sample, sequenced in a study of CD8 T cells in ankylosing spondylitis. TCRdb re-analysed the 5' RACE reads in MiXCR, keeping a single row per CDR3 protein. The profile shows around 340,000 distinct CDR3 sequences, roughly 14% of them singletons. The material sequenced was blood, either unsorted or a sorted T cell fraction (not recorded which). These receptors all stem from a male donor with ankylosing spondylitis or in good health (not recorded which).

Many counts were recorded for this clonotype. The chain recombines TRBV12-3 or TRBV12-4 with TRBJ2-7; D remains unclear. The CDR3 extends over 14 amino acids. Trimming cost V 2 bases and J 2 bases, with 10 bases left between them. CDR3 sequence: CASSLRAEAYEQYF. CDR3 nucleotide sequence: TGTGCCAGCAGTTTAAGGGCAGAAGCCTACGAGCAGTACTTC.

The chain recombines TRBV5-1 with TRBJ2-1; D is perhaps TRBD1 (5 bases). This CDR3 contains 15 residues. Germline values: CDR1 SGHRS, CDR2 YFSETQ. Trimming left V 7 bases short and J 8 bases short, with 22 bases between. CDR3 sequence (DNA): TGCGCCAGCGGAACCGGACATTCCGGAATTCATGAGCAGTTCTTC. This translates into CASGTGHSGIHEQFF. The whole variable domain, remainder taken from reference TRBV5-1 and TRBJ2-1, is KAGVTQTPRYLIKTRGQQVTLSCSPISGHRSVSWYQQTPGQGLQFLFEYFSETQRNKGNFPGRFSGRQFSNSRSEMNVSTLELGDSALYLCASGTGHSGIHEQFFGPGTRLTVL.

This chain uses TRBV20-1 with TRBJ1-3, with D hard to call. This CDR3 spans 14 amino acids. Trimming shortened V by 1 base and J by 2 bases, and 9 bases separated the two germline ends. From germline, CDR1 is DFQATT and CDR2 SNEGSKA (reference sequence). CDR3 bases: TGCAGTGCTAGAGGCGATGGGGCTGGAAACACCATATATTTT. It codes for CSARGDGAGNTIYF.

This clonotype came up a few times. The chain employs TRBV10-3 and TRBJ1-6; no clear D. CDR1 and CDR2 (germline): ENHRY, SYGVKD. The CDR3 length is 13 residues. The germline V and J ends were trimmed by 4 bases and 8 bases, with 9 bases remaining between them. The CDR3 DNA is TGTGCCATCAGTGGACACGGGGATTCACCCCTCCACTTT. This encodes CAISGHGDSPLHF.

V and J are TRBV20-1 and TRBJ2-3; unclear D gene. V dropped 7 bases and J dropped 1 base, with 12 bases sitting between them. Germline V gene data show CDR1 as DFQATT and CDR2 as SNEGSKA (reference sequence). This CDR3 comprises 13 residues. The CDR3 here is CSVPSRGTDTQYF. In nucleotides, the CDR3 is TGCAGTGTCCCCTCAAGGGGCACAGATACGCAGTATTTT.

This clonotype was observed a few times. The chain combines TRBV5-1 with TRBJ2-5, with D uncertain. Trimming removed 2 bases at V and 5 bases at J, with 10 bases between. The CDR3 sequence is 13 residues long. Germline V CDR1 and CDR2: SGHRS, YFSETQ. This CDR3 reads CASSLFEGETQYF. The CDR3 DNA reads TGCGCCAGCAGCTTATTCGAAGGGGAGACCCAGTACTTC. Full variable domain (missing parts from reference TRBV5-1 and TRBJ2-5): KAGVTQTPRYLIKTRGQQVTLSCSPISGHRSVSWYQQTPGQGLQFLFEYFSETQRNKGNFPGRFSGRQFSNSRSEMNVSTLELGDSALYLCASSLFEGETQYFGPGTRLLVL.

This clonotype has just a few counts. The chain joins TRBV6-1 to TRBJ2-5; perhaps TRBD1 as D (5 bases). Germline V lookup: CDR1 MNHNS, CDR2 SASEGT. This CDR3 comprises 14 residues. Trimming stripped 5 bases from V and 1 base from J, with 11 bases between. DNA of the CDR3: TGTGCCAGCAGTCTCACAGGATTCCAAGAGACCCAGTACTTC. Its translation: CASSLTGFQETQYF.

This clonotype was recorded at least ten times. The V and J genes are TRBV5-6 and TRBJ1-5; a weak D match, TRBD1 (5 bases). Between the trimmed V and J ends, which lost 3 bases and 0 bases, there was a span of 13 bases. The CDR3 length is 16 residues. From germline, CDR1 is SGHDT and CDR2 YYEEEE. The CDR3 region is CASSWGGRSSNQPQHF. The CDR3 nucleotides read TGTGCCAGCAGCTGGGGGGGGAGGTCTAGCAATCAGCCCCAGCATTTT.

This clonotype was counted a few times. This chain joins TRBV11-1 and TRBJ2-1; 8 nucleotides align to TRBD2. The ends lost 3 bases at V and 2 bases at J; junction bases unmatched: 12. Germline V gene data show CDR1 as SGHAT and CDR2 as FQDESV (reference sequence). This CDR3 has 18 amino acids. The CDR3 DNA sequence: TGTGCCAGCAGCTTTGTAGGGCAGCGGGAGAAGCCCTACAATGAGCAGTTCTTC. The encoded protein is CASSFVGQREKPYNEQFF.

This clonotype was observed once. The chain carries TRBV29-1 and TRBJ2-5; D is perhaps TRBD2 (7 bases). Germline loops: CDR1 SQVTM, CDR2 ANQGSEA. Trimming removed 3 bases from V and 5 bases from J, with 16 bases in between. This CDR3 is built from 14 residues. This chain's CDR3 is CSVEGAGVLETQYF. CDR3 nucleotide sequence: TGCAGCGTTGAGGGGGCGGGAGTCTTGGAGACCCAGTACTTC.

The V gene is TRBV20-1, the J gene TRBJ2-5, with 9 bases fitting TRBD1. CDR3 length equals 15 residues. V lost 3 bases and J lost 6; bases outside the gene matches: 11. Germline loops: CDR1 DFQATT, CDR2 SNEGSKA (reference sequence). CDR3 region: CSASPRTGGLKTQYF. As DNA, the CDR3 is TGCAGTGCTAGCCCCCGAACAGGGGGCCTTAAGACCCAGTACTTC.

This clonotype occurred a few times. The chain recombines TRBV27 with TRBJ1-1; 8 nucleotides agree with TRBD1. CDR3 size: 14 residues. Trimming removed 8 bases from V and 1 base from J; junction bases left unmatched: 6. CDR1 is MNHEY, CDR2 SMNVEV, per germline (reference sequence). The CDR3 reads CASAHQGANTEAFF. As DNA, the CDR3 is TGTGCCAGCGCCCACCAGGGGGCGAACACTGAAGCTTTCTTT.

The V gene is TRBV15, the J gene TRBJ2-7, with 9 bases identical to TRBD2. The CDR3 loop spans 15 amino acids. Germline trimming cut 5 bases from V and 1 base from J; bases unmatched to any gene: 6. Germline CDR1 reads LNHNV; CDR2 reads YYDKDF (reference sequence). CDR3 bases: TGTGCCACCAGCCCCCCAAGCGGGAGGTCCTACGAGCAGTACTTC. Its protein product is CATSPPSGRSYEQYF.

For the CDR3, the DNA is TGTGCCAGCAGTCAAACCGGGGGACAGTCCTACGAGCAGTACTTC. It codes for CASSQTGGQSYEQYF. V is TRBV6-1 and J is TRBJ2-7, with D possibly TRBD1 on 7 matching bases. The length of the CDR3 is 15 residues. The V end lost 5 bases, the J end lost 1 base, and 15 bases lay between the germline ends. Looked up from germline, CDR1 is MNHNS and CDR2 is SASEGT.

This clonotype was seen a handful of times. V is TRBV6-1 and J is TRBJ2-1; 8 nucleotides agree with TRBD2. Germline CDR1 is MNHNS and CDR2 is SASEGT. J was trimmed by 4 bases and V by 8 bases; bases with no gene match: 13. This CDR3 spans 16 amino acids. Here the CDR3 reads CASGGDASGGYNEQFF. The CDR3 bases are TGTGCCAGCGGTGGGGATGCAAGCGGGGGTTACAATGAGCAGTTCTTC.